This record looks at one T cell receptor beta chain sequence and its context. This entry is derived from a study of blood T cell repertoires in COVID-19. In the study's own analysis: Estimated nucleated cell counts came from reference gene primer amplification. The repertoire was sequenced with immunoSEQ multiplex PCR; TCRdb's copy has only in-frame clones and lacks some. The V and J calls and clone size were taken over from that table, and D and trimming were inferred from the DNA. The sample contains approximately 200,000 clones, about 88% of which appear only once. This TCR derives from a man between 65 and 80 years old with acute or convalescent COVID-19. The sample was peripheral blood.

This CDR3 is CASSQEGGGEQYF. The CDR3 coding sequence is TGCGCCAGCAGCCAGGAAGGGGGCGGCGAGCAGTACTTC. The rearrangement uses TRBV4-3 and TRBJ2-7, with 7 bases identical to TRBD1. There are 13 residues in the CDR3. Germline V CDR1 and CDR2: LGHNA, YSLEER. The V and J ends lost 3 bases and 6 bases, in that order; junction bases with no gene match: 5.